This T cell receptor beta chain is from a study of T cell responses to AZD1222 COVID-19 vaccine. Across the whole study: Analyses pooled second doses at about 4 or about 12 weeks.

As for this clone: Its antigen remains unknown.

Study findings and constraints: The study found Spike-specific TCR breadth and depth rose after two AZD1222 doses. Donors were mostly white British, more females; clonal diversity possibly underestimated.

The assay was immunoSEQ multiplex PCR, and TCRdb's table has in-frame clones only and misses some. Counted here are 86,000 or so clones, roughly nine tenths occurring once; the ten biggest clones make up 3%. The germline V gene encodes CDR1 LNHDA and CDR2 SQIVND (reference sequence). V lost 10 bases and J 2 bases, leaving 14 bases between the germline ends. The CDR3 sequence is 13 residues long. The V call is TRBV19, the J call TRBJ2-5; no clear D. The clonotype was recovered from an adult in good health. Here the sequenced sample was peripheral blood, taken on day 0 of AZD1222 vaccination. The CDR3 DNA follows: TGTGCCACTCGTTCCACGGTTCAAGAGACCCAGTACTTC. Protein product: CATRSTVQETQYF.